The entry that follows covers one TCR beta chain sequence. The data were obtained in a study of blood T cell repertoires in COVID-19. Overall study context: COVID-19 samples from acute and convalescent phases originated in the United States, Italy and Spain. The cDNA or gDNA used as material had been derived from T cells, B-cell-depleted T cells, or PBMCs.

Clones were read by immunoSEQ multiplex PCR, and TCRdb kept only the in-frame ones, dropping some. The table lists approximately 72,000 clones, roughly 86% of them singletons. Looked up from germline, CDR1 is LGHDT and CDR2 is YNNKEL (reference sequence). The V gene end was trimmed by 6 bases and the J gene end by 4 bases; junction bases not matched to a gene: 13. This CDR3 is built from 17 residues. Source material: peripheral blood. This TCR was sampled from a woman between 55 and 75 years old with acute or convalescent COVID-19. The rearrangement joins TRBV3-1 (or the pseudogene TRBV3-2) to TRBJ2-5, with 11 positions matching TRBD2. Written as DNA, the CDR3 is TGTGCCAGCAGTCGTACATACCTAGCGGGGGGTGGAGAGACCCAGTACTTC. The encoded protein is CASSRTYLAGGGETQYF.